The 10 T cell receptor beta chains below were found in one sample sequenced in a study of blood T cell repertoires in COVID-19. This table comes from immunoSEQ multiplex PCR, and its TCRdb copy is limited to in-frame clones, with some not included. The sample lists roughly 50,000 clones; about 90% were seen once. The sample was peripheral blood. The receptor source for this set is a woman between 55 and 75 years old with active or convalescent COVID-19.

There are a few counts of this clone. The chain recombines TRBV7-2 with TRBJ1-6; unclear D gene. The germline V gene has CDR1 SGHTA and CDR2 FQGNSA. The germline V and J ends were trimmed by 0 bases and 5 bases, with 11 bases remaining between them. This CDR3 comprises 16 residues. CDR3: CASSLAVGKNNSPLHF. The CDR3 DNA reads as TGTGCCAGCAGCTTAGCAGTGGGCAAGAATAATTCACCCCTCCACTTT.

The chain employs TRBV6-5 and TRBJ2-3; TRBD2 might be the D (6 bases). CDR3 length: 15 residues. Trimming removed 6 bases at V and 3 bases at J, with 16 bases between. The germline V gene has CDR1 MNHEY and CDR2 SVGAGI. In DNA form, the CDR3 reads TGTGCCAGCAGCCGGGACTCAACCCTGACAGATACGCAGTATTTT. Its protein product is CASSRDSTLTDTQYF.

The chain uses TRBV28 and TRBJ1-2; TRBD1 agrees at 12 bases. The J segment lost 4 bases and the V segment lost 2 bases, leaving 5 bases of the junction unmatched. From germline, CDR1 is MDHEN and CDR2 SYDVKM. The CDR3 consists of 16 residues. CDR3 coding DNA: TGTGCCAGCAGTTTAGGGACAGGGGGCTGGGGCTATGGCTACACCTTC. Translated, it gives CASSLGTGGWGYGYTF.

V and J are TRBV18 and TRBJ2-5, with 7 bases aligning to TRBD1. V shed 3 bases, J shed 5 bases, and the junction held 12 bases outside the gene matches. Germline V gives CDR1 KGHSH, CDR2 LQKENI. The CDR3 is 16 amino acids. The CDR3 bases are TGTGCCAGCTCACCTCTGCGACAGGGTGTCGGCGAGACCCAGTACTTC. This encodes CASSPLRQGVGETQYF.

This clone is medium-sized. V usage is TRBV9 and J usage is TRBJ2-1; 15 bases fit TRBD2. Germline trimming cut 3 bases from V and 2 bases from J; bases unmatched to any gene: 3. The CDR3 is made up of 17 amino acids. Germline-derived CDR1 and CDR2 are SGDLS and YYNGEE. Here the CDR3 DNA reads TGTGCCAGCAGCGATGGACTAGCGGGAGGGGCCTACAATGAGCAGTTCTTC. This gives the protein CASSDGLAGGAYNEQFF.

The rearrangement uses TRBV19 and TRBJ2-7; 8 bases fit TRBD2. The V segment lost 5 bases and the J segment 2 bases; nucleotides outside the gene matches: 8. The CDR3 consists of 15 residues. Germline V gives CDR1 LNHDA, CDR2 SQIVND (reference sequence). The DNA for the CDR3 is TGTGCCAGTAGTGCCCCGGGACTAGGGACCTACGAGCAGTACTTC. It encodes CASSAPGLGTYEQYF.

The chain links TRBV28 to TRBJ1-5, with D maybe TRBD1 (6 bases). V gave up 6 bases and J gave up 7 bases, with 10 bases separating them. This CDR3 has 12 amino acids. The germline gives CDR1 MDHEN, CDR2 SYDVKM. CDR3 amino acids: CASSTGTQPQHF. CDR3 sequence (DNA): TGTGCCAGCAGCACAGGGACCCAGCCCCAGCATTTT.

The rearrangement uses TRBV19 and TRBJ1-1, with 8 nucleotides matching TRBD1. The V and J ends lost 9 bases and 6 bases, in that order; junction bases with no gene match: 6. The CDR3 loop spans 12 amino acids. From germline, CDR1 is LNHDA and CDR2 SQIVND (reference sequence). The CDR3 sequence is CASRTGPAEAFF. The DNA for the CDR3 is TGTGCCAGCCGGACAGGGCCGGCTGAAGCTTTCTTT.

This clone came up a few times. CDR3 loop: CASSVVSGSTEAFF. In nucleotides, the CDR3 is TGTGCCAGCAGCGTAGTTTCAGGGTCGACTGAAGCTTTCTTT. The V and J genes are TRBV9 and TRBJ1-1; tentative D call: TRBD1 (5 bases). The germline V gene has CDR1 SGDLS and CDR2 YYNGEE. Deletions cut 0 bases from V and 5 bases from J, with 11 bases between. CDR3 length equals 14 residues.

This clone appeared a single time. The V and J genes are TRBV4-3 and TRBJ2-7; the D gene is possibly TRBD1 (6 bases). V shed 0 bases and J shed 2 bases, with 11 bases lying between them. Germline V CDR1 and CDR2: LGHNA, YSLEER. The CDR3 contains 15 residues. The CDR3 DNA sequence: TGCGCCAGCAGCCAAGATGCGACAGGAACCTACGAGCAGTACTTC. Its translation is CASSQDATGTYEQYF.